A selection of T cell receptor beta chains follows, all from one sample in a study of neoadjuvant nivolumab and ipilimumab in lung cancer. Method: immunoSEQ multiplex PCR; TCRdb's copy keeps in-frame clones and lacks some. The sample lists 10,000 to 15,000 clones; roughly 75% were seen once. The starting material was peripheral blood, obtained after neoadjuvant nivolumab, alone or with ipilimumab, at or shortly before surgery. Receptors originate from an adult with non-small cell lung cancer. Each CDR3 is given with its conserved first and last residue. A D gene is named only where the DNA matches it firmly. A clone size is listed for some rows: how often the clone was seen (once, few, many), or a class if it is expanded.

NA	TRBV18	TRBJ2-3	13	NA	TGTGCCAGCTCACCACTCCAGGAAGATACGCAGTATTTT	CASSPLQEDTQYF
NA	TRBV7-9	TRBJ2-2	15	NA	TGTGCCAGCAGCGTCCGAGGGGGGTCGGGCCGGGAGCTGTTTTTT	CASSVRGGSGRELFF
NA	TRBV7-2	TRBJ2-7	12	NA	TGTGCCAGCAGCTTGACAGGTGTGGAGCAGTACTTC	CASSLTGVEQYF
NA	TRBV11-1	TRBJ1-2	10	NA	TGTGCCAGCAGCCTAGGGGGCTACACCTTC	CASSLGGYTF
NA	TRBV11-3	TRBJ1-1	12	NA	TGTGCCAGCAGCTTTGTTAAGGCTGAAGCTTTCTTT	CASSFVKAEAFF
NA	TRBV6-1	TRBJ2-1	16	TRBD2	TGTGCCAGCAGTGTCAGACCGGGACTAGGGCGGAATGAGCAGTTCTTC	CASSVRPGLGRNEQFF
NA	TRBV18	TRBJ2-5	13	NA	TGTGCCAGCTCACCAGAAGGGCTCGGGACCCAGTACTTC	CASSPEGLGTQYF
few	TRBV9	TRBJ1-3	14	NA	TGTGCCAGCAGTCGTAGTACAGTAGGAAACACCATATATTTT	CASSRSTVGNTIYF
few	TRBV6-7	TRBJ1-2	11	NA	TGTGCTCGCCGCATTTACTATGGCTACACCTTC	CARRIYYGYTF
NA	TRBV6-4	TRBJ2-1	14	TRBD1	TGTGCCAGCAGTGACGGGACAGGGGGCAATGAGCAGTTCTTC	CASSDGTGGNEQFF
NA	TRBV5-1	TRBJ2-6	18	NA	TGCGCCAGCAGTGGAGCTGGGGGCCGCTCCTCTGGGGCCAACGTCCTGACTTTC	CASSGAGGRSSGANVLTF
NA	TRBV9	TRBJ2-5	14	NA	TGTGCCAGCAGCGTAGGGGTGGGTCAAGAGACCCAGTACTTC	CASSVGVGQETQYF
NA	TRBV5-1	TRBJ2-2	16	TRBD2	TGCGCCAGCAGCTTGTCAGCACTAGCGGGCGCCGGGGAGCTGTTTTTT	CASSLSALAGAGELFF
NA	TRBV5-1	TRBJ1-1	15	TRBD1	TGCGCCAGCAGCTTGATGGGACAGGGGGCCACTGAAGCTTTCTTT	CASSLMGQGATEAFF
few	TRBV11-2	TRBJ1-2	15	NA	TGTGCCAGCAGCCATGTCAGGACAACTAACTATGGCTACACCTTC	CASSHVRTTNYGYTF
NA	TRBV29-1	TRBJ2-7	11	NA	TGCAGCGCCCAGGTCACCTACGAGCAGTACTTC	CSAQVTYEQYF
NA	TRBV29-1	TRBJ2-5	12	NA	TGCAGCTCTCGTGGGGGGTCAGAGACCCAGTACTTC	CSSRGGSETQYF
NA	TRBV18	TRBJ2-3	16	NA	TGTGCCAGCTCACCGGACGCCCGGACAGGCACAGATACGCAGTATTTT	CASSPDARTGTDTQYF
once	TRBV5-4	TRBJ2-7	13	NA	TGTGCCAGCAGCTTCGGTCCGTTCGACGAGCAGTACTTC	CASSFGPFDEQYF
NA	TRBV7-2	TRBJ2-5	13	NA	TGTGCCAGCAGCTTAAGGGGGAGGGAGACCCAGTACTTC	CASSLRGRETQYF
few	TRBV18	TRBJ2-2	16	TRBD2	TGTGCCAGCTCAAGTCGTGCTAGCGGGTCTTCCGGGGAGCTGTTTTTT	CASSSRASGSSGELFF
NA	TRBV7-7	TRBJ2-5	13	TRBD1	TGTGCTAGCAGCCTGGGACAGGGTGAGACCCAGTACTTC	CASSLGQGETQYF